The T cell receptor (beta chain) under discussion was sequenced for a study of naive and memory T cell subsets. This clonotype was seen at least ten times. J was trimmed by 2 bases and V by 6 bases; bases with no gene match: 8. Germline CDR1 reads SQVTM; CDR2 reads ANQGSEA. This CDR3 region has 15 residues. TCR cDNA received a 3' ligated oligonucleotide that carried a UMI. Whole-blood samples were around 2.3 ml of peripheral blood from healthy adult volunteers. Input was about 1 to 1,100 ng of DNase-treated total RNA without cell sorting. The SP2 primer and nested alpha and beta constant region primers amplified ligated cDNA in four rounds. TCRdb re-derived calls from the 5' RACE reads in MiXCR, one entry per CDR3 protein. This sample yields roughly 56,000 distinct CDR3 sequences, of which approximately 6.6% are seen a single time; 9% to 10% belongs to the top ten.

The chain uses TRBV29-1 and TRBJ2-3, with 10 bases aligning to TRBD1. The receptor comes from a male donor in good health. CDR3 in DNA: TGCAGCGTCCGAGACAGGGGGCTTTTCACAGATACGCAGTATTTT. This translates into CSVRDRGLFTDTQYF.